This passage covers 27 T cell receptor beta chains from one sample sequenced in a study of blood T cell repertoires in COVID-19. Assay used: immunoSEQ multiplex PCR; TCRdb lists only in-frame clones, some missing. The table has about 120,000 clones, over 80% seen once. The sequenced sample consisted of peripheral blood. The receptors derive from a woman between 70 and 85 years old with acute or convalescent COVID-19.

The CDR3 loop reads CASGQTGSHQPQHF. The CDR3 region has the DNA TGTGCCAGCGGACAAACAGGGTCGCACCAGCCCCAGCATTTT. The chain has TRBV7-2 and TRBJ1-5, with a weak D call TRBD1 (6 bases). The V and J ends lost 8 bases and 7 bases respectively, with 18 bases between them. The CDR3 extends over 14 amino acids. The germline V gene has CDR1 SGHTA and CDR2 FQGNSA.

The chain combines TRBV7-6 with TRBJ2-2; TRBD1 matches 7 bases. CDR1 is SGHVS, CDR2 FNYEAQ, per germline. Trimming removed 2 bases from V and 8 bases from J; junction bases left unmatched: 5. This CDR3 spans 14 amino acids. This CDR3 reads CASSLQGVSGELFF. The CDR3 nucleotides read TGTGCCAGCAGCTTACAGGGGGTATCGGGGGAGCTGTTTTTT. Based on the CDR3 plus reference TRBV7-6 and TRBJ2-2, the full variable domain is GAGVSQSPRYKVTKRGQDVALRCDPISGHVSLYWYRQALGQGPEFLTYFNYEAQQDKSGLPNDRFSAERPEGSISTLTIQRTEQRDSAMYRCASSLQGVSGELFFGEGSRLTVL.

The rearrangement links TRBV5-1 to TRBJ2-1; 9 bases line up with TRBD2. The trim removed 4 bases at V and 4 bases at J, leaving 9 bases unmatched. The CDR3 has 16 residues. Germline V CDR1 and CDR2: SGHRS, YFSETQ. CDR3 nucleotides: TGCGCCAGCAGCCCGGGCGGGACTAGCCCGTACAATGAGCAGTTCTTC. Protein sequence: CASSPGGTSPYNEQFF.

J is TRBJ1-1 and V is TRBV7-9; unclear D gene. Germline CDR1 is SEHNR and CDR2 is FQNEAQ (reference sequence). This CDR3 spans 14 amino acids. Trimming shortened V by 0 bases and J by 1 base, and 6 bases separated the two germline ends. The CDR3 sequence: CASSLAYSNTEAFF. In DNA form, the CDR3 reads TGTGCCAGCAGCTTAGCGTATTCGAACACTGAAGCTTTCTTT.

The V gene is TRBV6-5, the J gene TRBJ2-7; TRBD2 matches 13 bases. This CDR3 has 15 amino acids. V shed 6 bases, J shed 3 bases, and the junction held 5 bases outside the gene matches. Germline V gene sequence: CDR1 MNHEY, CDR2 SVGAGI. The CDR3 sequence is CASSLGTSGIYEQYF. The CDR3 coding sequence is TGTGCCAGCAGCTTAGGGACTAGCGGGATCTACGAGCAGTACTTC.

This clone was seen only a few times. The rearrangement links TRBV11-2 to TRBJ1-2; 7 bases line up with TRBD1. The trim removed 5 bases at V and 4 bases at J, leaving 10 bases unmatched. The CDR3 extends over 15 amino acids. Germline V lookup: CDR1 SGHAT, CDR2 FQNNGV. The CDR3, as DNA: TGTGCCAGCAGCCCTGACAGGGCTACAAGCTATGGCTACACCTTC. Protein sequence: CASSPDRATSYGYTF.

The J gene is TRBJ1-6, the V gene TRBV5-1, with D hard to call. This CDR3 contains 15 residues. V was pared by 2 bases and J by 0 bases, with 6 bases between. Germline-derived CDR1 and CDR2 are SGHRS and YFSETQ. The CDR3, as DNA: TGCGCCAGCAGCTTCAAGAGCTCCTATAATTCACCCCTCCACTTT. It yields the protein CASSFKSSYNSPLHF.

The chain links TRBV19 to TRBJ2-5; 9 nucleotides align to TRBD1. The J segment lost 4 bases and the V segment lost 6 bases, leaving 6 bases of the junction unmatched. The CDR3 length is 14 residues. CDR1 and CDR2 (germline): LNHDA, SQIVND (reference sequence). The CDR3 nucleotides read TGTGCCAGTAGCCTACAGGGGGCTACAGAGACCCAGTACTTC. It yields the protein CASSLQGATETQYF. The variable domain in full, with the rest retrieved from reference TRBV19 and TRBJ2-5, is DGGITQSPKYLFRKEGQNVTLSCEQNLNHDAMYWYRQDPGQGLRLIYYSQIVNDFQKGDIAEGYSVSREKKESFPLTVTSAQKNPTAFYLCASSLQGATETQYFGPGTRLLVL.

The CDR3 DNA reads TGTGCCAGCAGTTACACAGACAAAGGGACCCAGTACTTC. This sequence encodes CASSYTDKGTQYF. V gene TRBV28 combines with J gene TRBJ2-5; no definite D call. This CDR3 has 13 amino acids. Germline assignment: CDR1 MDHEN and CDR2 SYDVKM. Trimming cost V 4 bases and J 7 bases, with 13 bases left between them.

The chain recombines TRBV19 with TRBJ2-3; TRBD2 might be the D (5 bases). CDR3 size: 15 residues. Germline V gene lookup returns CDR1 LNHDA and CDR2 SQIVND (reference sequence). V dropped 3 bases and J dropped 6 bases, with 16 bases sitting between them. The CDR3 here is CASSMGGRGFDTQYF. The CDR3 region has the DNA TGTGCCAGTAGTATGGGTGGTCGGGGATTCGATACGCAGTATTTT.

The chain uses TRBV19 and TRBJ1-2; D perhaps matches TRBD1 (6 bases). Trimming pared 4 bases from V and 4 bases from J, leaving 13 bases between. The CDR3 loop spans 14 amino acids. Germline CDR1 LNHDA, CDR2 SQIVND (reference sequence). CDR3 DNA sequence: TGTGCCAGTAGTAGTACAGGGTGGATCTATGGCTACACCTTC. This codes for CASSSTGWIYGYTF.

The chain joins TRBV10-3 to TRBJ2-2, with 7 positions matching TRBD2. J was trimmed by 7 bases and V by 2 bases; bases with no gene match: 10. CDR1 is ENHRY and CDR2 is SYGVKD in the germline V gene. The CDR3 is 16 residues long. The CDR3 spells CAISELAGVLSGELFF. The CDR3 coding sequence is TGTGCCATCAGTGAGCTTGCGGGAGTTCTGAGCGGGGAGCTGTTTTTT.

This clone was found once. This chain links TRBV7-8 with TRBJ2-1; possibly TRBD2 for D (5 bases). The CDR3 consists of 16 residues. V lost 4 bases and J 6 bases, leaving 19 bases between the germline ends. Germline CDR1 SGHVS, CDR2 FQNEAQ. The CDR3 loop is CASSSWAAESANEQFF. The CDR3, as DNA: TGTGCCAGCAGCTCCTGGGCAGCGGAAAGCGCCAATGAGCAGTTCTTC. The variable domain in full, completed from reference TRBV7-8 and TRBJ2-1, reads GAGVSQSPRYKVAKRGQDVALRCDPISGHVSLFWYQQALGQGPEFLTYFQNEAQLDKSGLPSDRFFAERPEGSVSTLKIQRTQQEDSAVYLCASSSWAAESANEQFFGPGTRLTVL.

This clone was counted only a few times. The rearrangement uses TRBV5-6 and TRBJ2-3, with D perhaps TRBD2 (7 bases). The V end was cut by 5 bases, the J end by 2 bases, with 12 bases between. Germline V gene data show CDR1 as SGHDT and CDR2 as YYEEEE. This CDR3 is 14 amino acids long. In DNA, the CDR3 is TGTGCCAGCAGGCGGGGGCTGAACACAGATACGCAGTATTTT. Residues: CASRRGLNTDTQYF. Full variable domain (remainder filled in from reference TRBV5-6 and TRBJ2-3): DAGVTQSPTHLIKTRGQQVTLRCSPKSGHDTVSWYQQALGQGPQFIFQYYEEEERQRGNFPDRFSGHQFPNYSSELNVNALLLGDSALYLCASRRGLNTDTQYFGPGTRLTVL.

The chain carries TRBV21-1 and TRBJ2-1; the table's D call of TRBD2 was not tested on the DNA. TRBV21-1 is marked as a pseudogene. There are 14 residues in the CDR3. The CDR3 DNA sequence: TGTGCCAGCAGCACGGGGAGCTCCTACAATGAGCAGTTCTTC. Translation gives CASSTGSSYNEQFF.

V is TRBV10-3 and J is TRBJ2-3; 7 bases match TRBD2. Germline CDR1 reads ENHRY; CDR2 reads SYGVKD. CDR3 length equals 14 residues. The V and J ends lost 8 bases and 2 bases, in that order; junction bases with no gene match: 7. The CDR3 nucleotides read TGTGCCATCGGCTCGGCGGGAGACACAGATACGCAGTATTTT. Translation: CAIGSAGDTDTQYF.

The rearrangement links TRBV3-1 (or the pseudogene TRBV3-2) to TRBJ2-3; possibly TRBD2 for D (5 bases). V was cut by 0 bases and J by 3 bases, with 7 bases left in between. This CDR3 spans 14 amino acids. The V gene's germline CDR1 is LGHDT and CDR2 YNNKEL (reference sequence). CDR3 loop: CASSQDSGTDTQYF. In DNA, the CDR3 is TGTGCCAGCAGCCAAGATTCGGGGACAGATACGCAGTATTTT.

This clone was seen a few times. The rearrangement links TRBV28 to TRBJ1-1; TRBD1 agrees at 12 bases. From germline, CDR1 is MDHEN and CDR2 SYDVKM. This CDR3 region has 16 residues. The V and J ends lost 3 bases and 5 bases, in that order; junction bases with no gene match: 7. In DNA, the CDR3 is TGTGCCAGCAGTTTGGGACAGGGGGCGGGTGTGACTGAAGCTTTCTTT. Its protein is CASSLGQGAGVTEAFF.

This rearrangement joins TRBV28 to TRBJ1-4; 7 bases are shared with TRBD1. The CDR3 is 14 amino acids. The J segment lost 8 bases and the V segment lost 6 bases, leaving 9 bases of the junction unmatched. Germline loops: CDR1 MDHEN, CDR2 SYDVKM. CDR3 in DNA: TGTGCCAGCAGCTTACAGGGGATCGGGGAAAAACTGTTTTTT. Residues: CASSLQGIGEKLFF.

The chain links TRBV9 to TRBJ1-3; possible D gene TRBD1, 6 bases. With 3 bases removed from V and 0 bases from J, the gap between germline ends came to 13 bases. The CDR3 runs to 16 residues. CDR1 and CDR2 (germline): SGDLS, YYNGEE. The CDR3 is CASSGPRGGSGNTIYF. The CDR3 nucleotides read TGTGCCAGCAGCGGCCCCAGAGGGGGCTCTGGAAACACCATATATTTT. Combining the CDR3 with reference TRBV9 and TRBJ1-3 gives the whole variable domain DSGVTQTPKHLITATGQRVTLRCSPRSGDLSVYWYQQSLDQGLQFLIQYYNGEERAKGNILERFSAQQFPDLHSELNLSSLELGDSALYFCASSGPRGGSGNTIYFGEGSWLTVV.

This chain links TRBV7-9 with TRBJ1-4; tentatively, D is TRBD1 (6 bases). Per germline, CDR1 SEHNR and CDR2 FQNEAQ (reference sequence). There are 14 residues in the CDR3. Trimming pared 3 bases from V and 5 bases from J, leaving 10 bases between. The CDR3 DNA is TGTGCCAGCAGCTTCCACAGGGAGAATGAAAAACTGTTTTTT. It translates to CASSFHRENEKLFF.

This clone was recorded only once. This chain links TRBV7-2 with TRBJ2-3, with TRBD2 matching 15 bases. V shed 3 bases and J 5 bases; nucleotides not matched to a gene: 3. The CDR3 contains 16 residues. CDR1 SGHTA and CDR2 FQGNSA come from the germline V gene. The CDR3 region has the DNA TGTGCCAGCAGCTTCCGGACTAGCGGGAGGGGAGATACGCAGTATTTT. It yields the protein CASSFRTSGRGDTQYF.

In its sample, this clone was seen once. This chain joins TRBV2 and TRBJ1-5; tentatively, D is TRBD1 (6 bases). Trimming removed 6 bases from V and 2 bases from J, with 14 bases in between. The CDR3 runs to 15 residues. Germline CDR1 SNHLY, CDR2 FYNNEI. CDR3 residues: CASSATGIGNQPQHF. The CDR3 DNA follows: TGTGCCAGCAGCGCCACAGGGATTGGCAATCAGCCCCAGCATTTT.

The chain combines TRBV5-1 with TRBJ2-7, with TRBD2 as a possible D gene (5 bases). Germline V lookup: CDR1 SGHRS, CDR2 YFSETQ. Trimming stripped 4 bases from V and 4 bases from J, with 9 bases between. This CDR3 contains 12 residues. CDR3 residues: CASSQDSYEQYF. The CDR3 nucleotides are TGCGCCAGCAGCCAGGACTCTTACGAGCAGTACTTC. Full variable domain (remainder filled in from reference TRBV5-1 and TRBJ2-7): KAGVTQTPRYLIKTRGQQVTLSCSPISGHRSVSWYQQTPGQGLQFLFEYFSETQRNKGNFPGRFSGRQFSNSRSEMNVSTLELGDSALYLCASSQDSYEQYFGPGTRLTVT.

This chain links TRBV6-5 with TRBJ2-1, with 8 bases identical to TRBD2. The CDR3 totals 15 residues. V shed 8 bases, J shed 7 bases, and the junction held 13 bases outside the gene matches. Germline-derived CDR1 and CDR2 are MNHEY and SVGAGI. CDR3 loop: CASLTRAGGLNEQFF. In nucleotides, the CDR3 is TGTGCCAGCTTAACTCGGGCGGGAGGTTTAAATGAGCAGTTCTTC.

This chain joins TRBV5-1 and TRBJ1-3; D unresolved. V was cut by 7 bases and J by 2 bases, with 10 bases left in between. The CDR3 is made up of 13 amino acids. Germline CDR1 and CDR2: SGHRS and YFSETQ. The CDR3 spells CASGEGAGNTIYF. The CDR3 DNA reads TGCGCCAGCGGGGAGGGCGCTGGAAACACCATATATTTT.

This chain uses TRBV2 with TRBJ2-6; D perhaps matches TRBD2 (6 bases). V was cut by 7 bases and J by 3 bases, with 10 bases left in between. CDR1 is SNHLY, CDR2 FYNNEI, per germline. There are 14 residues in the CDR3. In nucleotides, the CDR3 is TGTGCCAGCAATGGACTAATTGGGGCCAACGTCCTGACTTTC. It translates to CASNGLIGANVLTF.